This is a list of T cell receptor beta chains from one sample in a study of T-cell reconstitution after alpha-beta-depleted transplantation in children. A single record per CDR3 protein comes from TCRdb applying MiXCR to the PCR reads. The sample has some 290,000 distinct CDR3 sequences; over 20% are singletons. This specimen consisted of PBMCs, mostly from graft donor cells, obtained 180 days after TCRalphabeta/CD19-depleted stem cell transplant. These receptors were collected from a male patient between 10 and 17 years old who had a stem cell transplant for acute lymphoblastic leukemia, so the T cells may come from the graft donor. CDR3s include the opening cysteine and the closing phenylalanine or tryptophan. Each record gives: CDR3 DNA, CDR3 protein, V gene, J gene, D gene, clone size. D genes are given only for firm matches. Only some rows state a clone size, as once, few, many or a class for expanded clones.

DNA: TGTGCCAGCAGACTGGACAGAGGATACGAGCAGTACTTC
CDR3: CASRLDRGYEQYF
V: TRBV27
J: TRBJ2-7
D: .
size: .

DNA: TGTGCCAGCAGCTTAACCGGGGATGGCTTTGAGCAGTACTTC
CDR3: CASSLTGDGFEQYF
V: TRBV7-3
J: TRBJ2-7
D: .
size: few

DNA: TGTGCCAGCAGCATAGTACAGGGGCCCAATCAGCCCCAGCATTTT
CDR3: CASSIVQGPNQPQHF
V: TRBV7-2
J: TRBJ1-5
D: TRBD1
size: .

DNA: TGTGCCAGCAGCTTAGAGGGCTTCAGGGTGGTGATAGAGACCCAGTACTTC
CDR3: CASSLEGFRVVIETQYF
V: TRBV7-8
J: TRBJ2-5
D: .
size: .

DNA: TGTGCCACCAGTGATTCCGGGACTAGGAGCACAGATACGCAGTATTTT
CDR3: CATSDSGTRSTDTQYF
V: TRBV24-1
J: TRBJ2-3
D: TRBD2
size: .

DNA: TGCGCCAGCAGCGAGGCGGGAGCAAATACGCAGTATTTT
CDR3: CASSEAGANTQYF
V: TRBV5-1
J: TRBJ2-3
D: TRBD2
size: few

DNA: TGTGCCAGCAGTCCTAACAGGGGGCGAGCTGTAAGGTTGGGTGAGCAGTTCTTC
CDR3: CASSPNRGRAVRLGEQFF
V: TRBV6-1
J: TRBJ2-1
D: TRBD1
size: once

DNA: TGTGCCAGCAGCTCTAATTTAGGGACAGACTATGGCTACACCTTC
CDR3: CASSSNLGTDYGYTF
V: TRBV7-2
J: TRBJ1-2
D: TRBD1
size: .

DNA: TGTGCCAGCGTCCTCGGGGCAGGGTGGAACAATGAGCAGTTCTTC
CDR3: CASVLGAGWNNEQFF
V: TRBV12-3/TRBV12-4
J: TRBJ2-1
D: .
size: few

DNA: TGTGCCAGCAGCTTAGGCTTTCTAGGGGATGGCTACACCTTC
CDR3: CASSLGFLGDGYTF
V: TRBV7-6
J: TRBJ1-2
D: .
size: few

DNA: TGCGCCAGCAGCTCGGGACAGGCCAGCTATGGCTACACCTTC
CDR3: CASSSGQASYGYTF
V: TRBV5-1
J: TRBJ1-2
D: TRBD1
size: few

DNA: TGTGCCAGCAGCTTAGGCCCGGGACTAGCGGGAGCCTACGAGCAGTACTTC
CDR3: CASSLGPGLAGAYEQYF
V: TRBV11-2
J: TRBJ2-7
D: TRBD2
size: .

DNA: TGTGCCAGCTCACCGGTGCGGGGTGCTTCCTACAATGAGCAGTTCTTC
CDR3: CASSPVRGASYNEQFF
V: TRBV18
J: TRBJ2-1
D: .
size: few

DNA: TGTGCCAGCAGCGCAGGGGTTACCGGGGAGCTGTTTTTT
CDR3: CASSAGVTGELFF
V: TRBV9
J: TRBJ2-2
D: .
size: .

DNA: TGTGCCAGCAGCCCCCTCCATGAGCAGTTCTTC
CDR3: CASSPLHEQFF
V: TRBV7-9
J: TRBJ2-1
D: .
size: .

DNA: TGCAGTGCTAGAGATCAGAGTTATGGCTACACCTTC
CDR3: CSARDQSYGYTF
V: TRBV20-1
J: TRBJ1-2
D: .
size: .

DNA: TGTGCCAGCAGTTACCCGGGACCGGAGAACACTGAAGCTTTCTTT
CDR3: CASSYPGPENTEAFF
V: TRBV6-5
J: TRBJ1-1
D: .
size: .

DNA: TGTGCCAGCAGTTTACGGACAGGGGGCGGTCAGCCCCAGCATTTT
CDR3: CASSLRTGGGQPQHF
V: TRBV27
J: TRBJ1-5
D: TRBD1
size: .

DNA: TGTGCCAGCCCCTCCATCCGGAGTAGCACAGATACGCAGTATTTT
CDR3: CASPSIRSSTDTQYF
V: TRBV5-4
J: TRBJ2-3
D: .
size: few

DNA: TGTGCCAGCAGTCCCACAGGGGGGGCGACCGGGGAGCTGTTTTTT
CDR3: CASSPTGGATGELFF
V: TRBV6-1
J: TRBJ2-2
D: .
size: .

DNA: TGTGCCAGCAGTTTCGATTGGGGTGTTGGCTACGAGCAGTACTTC
CDR3: CASSFDWGVGYEQYF
V: TRBV12-3/TRBV12-4
J: TRBJ2-7
D: .
size: .

DNA: TGTGCCACCAGCAGAGATAAGGTGGGAGGGCCCTTCACAGATACGCAGTATTTT
CDR3: CATSRDKVGGPFTDTQYF
V: TRBV15
J: TRBJ2-3
D: TRBD2
size: .

DNA: TGTGCCAGCGCCTCAGTGGACGAGCAGTACTTC
CDR3: CASASVDEQYF
V: TRBV7-9
J: TRBJ2-7
D: .
size: .

DNA: TGCAGTGCCTTACAGGGTACTGTGAACACTGAAGCTTTCTTT
CDR3: CSALQGTVNTEAFF
V: TRBV20-1
J: TRBJ1-1
D: .
size: .

DNA: TGCAGTGTCCATAGCGGGACGCATGAGCAGTTCTTC
CDR3: CSVHSGTHEQFF
V: TRBV20-1
J: TRBJ2-1
D: TRBD2
size: few